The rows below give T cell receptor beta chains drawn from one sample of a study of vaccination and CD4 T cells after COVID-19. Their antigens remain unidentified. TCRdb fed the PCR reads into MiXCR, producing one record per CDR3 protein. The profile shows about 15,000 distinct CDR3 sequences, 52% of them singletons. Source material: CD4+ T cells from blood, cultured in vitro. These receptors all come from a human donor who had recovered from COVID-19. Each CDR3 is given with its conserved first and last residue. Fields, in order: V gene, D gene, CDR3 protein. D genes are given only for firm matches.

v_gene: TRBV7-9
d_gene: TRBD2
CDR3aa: CASRQSGRVSYNEQFF

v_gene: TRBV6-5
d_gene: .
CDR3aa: CASSYGGADTEAFF

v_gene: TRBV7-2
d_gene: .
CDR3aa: CASSFSGSGRTDTQYF

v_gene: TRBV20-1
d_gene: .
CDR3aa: CSARESEDGGRRHNEQFF

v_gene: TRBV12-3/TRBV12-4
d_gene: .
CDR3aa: CASSSHRWGGPETQYF

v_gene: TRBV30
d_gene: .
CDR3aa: CAWSVRLMNTEAFF

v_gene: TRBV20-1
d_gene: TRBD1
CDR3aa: CSASWWGQGGETQYF

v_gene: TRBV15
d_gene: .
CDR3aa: CATSRDDAVHGYTF

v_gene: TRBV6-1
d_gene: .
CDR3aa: CASRPGHDFTGELFF

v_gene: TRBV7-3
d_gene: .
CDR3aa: CAGRWASFYEQFF

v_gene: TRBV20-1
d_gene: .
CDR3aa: CSARDVGPQHF

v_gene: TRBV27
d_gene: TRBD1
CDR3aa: CASTTGGDGYTF

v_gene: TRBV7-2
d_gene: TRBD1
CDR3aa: CASRADRGNYGYTF

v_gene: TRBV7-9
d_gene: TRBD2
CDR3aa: CASSPGIAGGPLGPNEQFF

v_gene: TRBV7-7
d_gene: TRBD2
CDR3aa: CASSASTSRVGTQYF

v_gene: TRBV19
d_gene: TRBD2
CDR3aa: CASSMSGGNTHEQYF

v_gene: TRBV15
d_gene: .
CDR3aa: CATSLDIRNYGYTF

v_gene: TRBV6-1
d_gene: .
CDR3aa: CASISSTGELFF

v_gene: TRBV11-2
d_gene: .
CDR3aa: CASSRTWTETQYF

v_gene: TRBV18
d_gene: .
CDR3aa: CASSPFPPSSNQPQHF

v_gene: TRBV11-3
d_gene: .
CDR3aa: CASSARSGVPGDGYTF

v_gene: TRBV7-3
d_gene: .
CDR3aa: CASSSAPAAGELFF

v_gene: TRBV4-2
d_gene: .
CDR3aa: CASSQAWAGVNEQYF

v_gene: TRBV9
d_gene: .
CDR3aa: CASGAGLRDSPLHF

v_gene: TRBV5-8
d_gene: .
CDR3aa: CASSTRHSYEQYF

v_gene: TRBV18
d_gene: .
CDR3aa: CASSPTTAQETQYF

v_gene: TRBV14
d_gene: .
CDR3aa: CASSQGRVVFF

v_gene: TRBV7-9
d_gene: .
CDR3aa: CASSPVAYTGELFF

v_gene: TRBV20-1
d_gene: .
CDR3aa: CSAIKGQETQYF

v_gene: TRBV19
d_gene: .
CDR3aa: CASSIARAGTYEQYF